This T cell receptor (beta chain) is drawn from a study of metastatic and nonmetastatic thyroid tumors. Study details: Repertoire data that came from the blood and tumor or nodule tissue of malignant and benign thyroid patients were compared.

Authors' analysis steps: The study took CDR3 differences across clinicopathological groups and made a distant-metastasis classifier for papillary thyroid cancer from them. Through MiXCR, TCRdb re-clonotyped the PCR reads. The V and J calls, along with clone size, are taken from TCRdb and not from the paper's own processing. Of a few thousand clones in the sample, under 40% were seen once. Nobody among the patients had been given any treatment before thyroid surgery. The study's findings and limits: Versus benign nodules, malignant thyroid tumors reportedly had significantly higher TCR beta diversity, in blood and tumor.

V shed 4 bases, J shed 1 base, and the junction held 5 bases outside the gene matches. CDR3 length: 15 amino acids. The germline CDR1 and CDR2 sequences are ENHRY and SYGVKD. Regarding this clone: The antigen remains undetermined.

Input material: adjacent normal tissue. This TCR derives from a female donor with papillary thyroid cancer or a benign thyroid nodule (not recorded which). Some clones in this sample may be carry-over from other donors' samples. The rearrangement uses TRBV10-3 and TRBJ2-7; TRBD1 matches at 9 bases. The DNA for the CDR3 is TGTGCCATCAGTGGACGGACAGGGGTTTCCTACGAGCAGTACTTC. It specifies CAISGRTGVSYEQYF.